A single sample gave rise to the 4 T cell receptor beta chains below, sequenced in a study of shared clonotypes between healthy human individuals. The data were produced by immunoSEQ multiplex PCR, yet TCRdb's version contains in-frame clones alone and is incomplete. The table lists some 2,100,000 clones, under 95% of them singletons, with 1.5% to 2% in the top ten. As defined, naive CD8 cells were CD45RO-negative and positively selected for CCR7, with terminally differentiated effector memory CD45RA+ cells excluded. The source material was naive CD8+ T cells from PBMCs. The receptor source for this set is a man between 18 and 29 years old in good health. Some clones in this sample may be carry-over from other donors' samples.

The V and J genes are TRBV7-9 and TRBJ2-7, with a possible D match to TRBD1 (5 bases). The CDR3 is made up of 14 amino acids. Looked up from germline, CDR1 is SEHNR and CDR2 is FQNEAQ (reference sequence). V was pared by 5 bases and J by 5 bases, with 16 bases between. The CDR3 nucleotides read TGTGCCAGCAGCAACCCAGGGTACGTTGACGAGCAGTACTTC. This encodes CASSNPGYVDEQYF.

Notes on this clone: This specimen includes other DNA sequences encoding the same CDR3. The chain joins TRBV28 to TRBJ2-7, with D hard to call. The CDR3 spans 13 residues. Trimming took off 1 base at V and 3 bases at J, with 7 bases between the two ends. The germline V gene encodes CDR1 MDHEN and CDR2 SYDVKM. The DNA of the CDR3 is TGTGCCAGCAGTTTATACGGTGGCTACGAGCAGTACTTC. Amino acids: CASSLYGGYEQYF.

V is TRBV7-8 and J is TRBJ2-5; 15 nucleotides line up with TRBD2. The CDR3 contains 18 residues. Trimming took 3 bases from V and 7 from J; bases not matched to a gene: 12. The germline gives CDR1 SGHVS, CDR2 FQNEAQ. Here the CDR3 DNA reads TGTGCCAGCAGCTTTGGACTAGCGGGAGGGACGAATGATGGGACCCAGTACTTC. Its translation: CASSFGLAGGTNDGTQYF.

This clone was counted once. The chain links TRBV11-2 to TRBJ2-1; D may be TRBD1 or TRBD2 (6 bases each). This CDR3 contains 13 residues. V was trimmed by 8 bases and J by 9 bases, leaving 17 bases between them. Looked up from germline, CDR1 is SGHAT and CDR2 is FQNNGV. CDR3 sequence reads: CASRVGGAGEQFF. DNA for the CDR3: TGTGCCAGCCGGGTAGGGGGAGCGGGTGAGCAGTTCTTC.